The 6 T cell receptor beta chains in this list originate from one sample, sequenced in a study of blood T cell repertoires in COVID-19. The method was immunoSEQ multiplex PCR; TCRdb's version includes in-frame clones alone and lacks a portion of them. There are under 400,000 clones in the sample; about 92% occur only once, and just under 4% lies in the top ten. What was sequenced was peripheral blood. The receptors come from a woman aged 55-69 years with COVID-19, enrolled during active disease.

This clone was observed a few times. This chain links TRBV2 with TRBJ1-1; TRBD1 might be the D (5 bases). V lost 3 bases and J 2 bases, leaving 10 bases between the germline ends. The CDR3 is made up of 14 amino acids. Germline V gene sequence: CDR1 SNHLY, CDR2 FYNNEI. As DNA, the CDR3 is TGTGCCAGCAGTGACAGGGATTTAAACACTGAAGCTTTCTTT. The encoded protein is CASSDRDLNTEAFF.

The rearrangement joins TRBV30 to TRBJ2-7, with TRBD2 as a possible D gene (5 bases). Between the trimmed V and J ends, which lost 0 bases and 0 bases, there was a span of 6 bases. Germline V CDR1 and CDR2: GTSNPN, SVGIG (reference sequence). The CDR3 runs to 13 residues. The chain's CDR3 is CAWSVGSSYEQYF. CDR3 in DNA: TGTGCCTGGAGTGTAGGGAGCTCCTACGAGCAGTACTTC.

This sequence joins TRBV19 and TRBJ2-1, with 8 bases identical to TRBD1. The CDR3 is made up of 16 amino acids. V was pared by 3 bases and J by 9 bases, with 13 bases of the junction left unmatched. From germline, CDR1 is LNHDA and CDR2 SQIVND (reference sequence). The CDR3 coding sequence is TGTGCCAGTAGTATCGTAGGCAGGGGGCGACTTGGTGAGCAGTTCTTC. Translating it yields CASSIVGRGRLGEQFF.

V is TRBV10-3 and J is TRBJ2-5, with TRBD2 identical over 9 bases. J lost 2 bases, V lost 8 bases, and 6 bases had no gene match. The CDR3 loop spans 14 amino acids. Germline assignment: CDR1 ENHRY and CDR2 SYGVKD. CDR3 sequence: CAISTSGPQETQYF. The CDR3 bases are TGTGCCATCTCGACTAGCGGACCACAAGAGACCCAGTACTTC.

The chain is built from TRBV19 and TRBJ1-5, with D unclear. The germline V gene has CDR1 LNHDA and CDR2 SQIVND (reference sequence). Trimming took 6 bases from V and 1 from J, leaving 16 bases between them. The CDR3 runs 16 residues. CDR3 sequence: CASSPSRMMSNQPQHF. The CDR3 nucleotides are TGTGCCAGTAGCCCCTCCAGGATGATGAGCAATCAGCCCCAGCATTTT.

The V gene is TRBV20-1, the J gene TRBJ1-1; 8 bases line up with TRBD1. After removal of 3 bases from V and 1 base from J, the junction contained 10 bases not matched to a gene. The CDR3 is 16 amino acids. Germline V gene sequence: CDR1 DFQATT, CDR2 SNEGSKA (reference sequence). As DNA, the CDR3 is TGCAGTGCTAGTGGGCAGGGGGCTTGGGGGAACACTGAAGCTTTCTTT. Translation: CSASGQGAWGNTEAFF.